This T cell receptor beta chain was recorded in a study of OX40 agonist ivuxolimab in advanced cancers. In terms of the full investigation: Ivuxolimab was an agonistic, fully human IgG2 monoclonal antibody directed against OX40 (CD134), a costimulatory receptor. Intravenous ivuxolimab was administered to patients every 2 weeks at six dose levels: 0.01, 0.1, 0.3, 1.5, 3 and 10 mg/kg. Of the 50 or so patients in dose escalation, about 20 had hepatocellular carcinoma, some 15 had melanoma, 9 had renal cell carcinoma and 9 had head and neck cancer. The dose-escalation cohort was about 83% male with a mean age of about 60 years, ranging from roughly 23 to 85. Patients were allowed to have had prior anti-PD-1, anti-PD-L1 or anti-CTLA-4 therapy, and around 40% of the dose-escalation patients had previously received checkpoint inhibitors. Partial responses were achieved by three dose-escalation patients, of whom one had hepatocellular carcinoma and two had cutaneous melanoma. Peripheral TCRbeta sequencing was intended to test whether TCR sequence diversity was altered and clonal T-cell expansion was caused by ivuxolimab. The monotherapy dose-escalation portion (N of about 47 patients) of the phase I ivuxolimab trial is reported in the paper. Broader findings and caveats from the paper: Low levels of normalized T-cell clonal expansion were also shown by some nonresponding patients. The antigen specificity of the clonally expanded peripheral T cells was not determined. On average, CD8+ T cells showed more expanded clones than CD4+ T cells after ivuxolimab. In the 0.1-3.0 mg/kg groups, partial responders had among the lowest normalized peripheral clonal expansion, particularly in CD8+ T cells. At doses of 0.1 to 3.0 mg/kg, clonal expansion of both CD4+ and CD8+ blood T cells was observed from baseline to week 6.

Regarding this clone: This clone's antigen is unknown. No base quality values were provided; no much bigger clone lies one nucleotide off.

Reading the germline V gene gives CDR1 SGHVS and CDR2 FQNEAQ. Between the V and J ends, shortened by 5 bases and 4 bases respectively, the junction contains 26 bases. The CDR3, from cysteine to phenylalanine, totals 18 residues. Only CDR3 DNA is held: 54 bases, read in frame from base 1. The trial excluded patients who had a history of autoimmune disease or were on systemic immunosuppression. Peripheral blood for TCR sequencing was collected from all dose cohorts at baseline, on cycle 4 day 1, and on cycle 7 day 1. The samples were drawn from a first-in-human, open-label, multicenter phase I dose-escalation trial of ivuxolimab. Adults with locally advanced or metastatic melanoma, renal cell, hepatocellular, or head and neck squamous cell carcinoma were enrolled in the trial. Before TCR sequencing, CD4+ and CD8+ T cells were separately sorted from peripheral blood. For sequencing of the TCRbeta CDR3 region, genomic DNA was extracted from the sorted cells. The immunoSEQ Assay was used for sequencing of TCRbeta CDR3 regions. Drawn from immuneACCESS, this table holds only the in-frame rearrangements with V and J called that TCRdb kept. Clones are partly lost; checked studies trace under half to an unresolved V gene and leave the rest unexplained. In this sample the table shows roughly 17,000 clones, 77% of which occur a single time. Roughly an eighth of the sample comes from the top ten.

The chain is encoded by TRBV7-8 joined to TRBJ1-2, with no reliable assignment of the D segment. The source is an adult with an advanced solid tumor such as melanoma, head and neck, liver or kidney cancer. The sample here was CD4+ or CD8+ T cells sorted from blood, taken in a trial of the OX40 agonist ivuxolimab. The nucleotides read TGTGCCAGCAGCCACACCCTGGGCGCAGGTCGGGAGCTCTATGGCTACACCTTC. It translates to CASSHTLGAGRELYGYTF. The variable domain in full, with residues beyond the CDR3 obtained from the reference TRBV7-8 and TRBJ1-2 genes, is GAGVSQSPRYKVAKRGQDVALRCDPISGHVSLFWYQQALGQGPEFLTYFQNEAQLDKSGLPSDRFFAERPEGSVSTLKIQRTQQEDSAVYLCASSHTLGAGRELYGYTFGSGTRLTVV.